A selection of T cell receptor beta chains follows, all from one sample in a study of shared clonotypes between healthy human individuals. Method: immunoSEQ multiplex PCR; TCRdb's copy keeps in-frame clones and lacks some. The sample has about 1 million clones, approximately 80% seen once. Input material: memory CD4+ T cells from PBMCs. The source of these receptors is a man between 18 and 35 years old in good health. Some clones in this sample may be carry-over from other donors' samples. CDR3s include the opening cysteine and the closing phenylalanine or tryptophan. A D gene is named only where the DNA matches it firmly. Size is stated for part of the rows, as once, few or many counts, or as a class when the clone is expanded.

d_call cdr3_length j_call clone_size v_call cdr3_nt cdr3_aa
- 14 TRBJ2-3 - TRBV18 TGTGCCAGCTCACCAGGAGGGGGCCCAGATACGCAGTATTTT CASSPGGGPDTQYF
- 14 TRBJ2-7 - TRBV30 TGTGCCTGGAGTGGGCCCGGTGCCTCCTACGAGCAGTACTTC CAWSGPGASYEQYF
TRBD2 16 TRBJ2-3 few TRBV5-4 TGTGCCAGCAGCTTGTGGCTAGCGGGAGGCACAGATACGCAGTATTTT CASSLWLAGGTDTQYF
- 14 TRBJ2-3 - TRBV7-9 TGTGCCAGCAGCTTAAGAGGGAGCACAGATACGCAGTATTTT CASSLRGSTDTQYF
- 16 TRBJ1-4 once TRBV5-4 TGTGCCAGCAGCTTGCGGCAGGGCGCAACTAATGAAAAACTGTTTTTT CASSLRQGATNEKLFF
TRBD2 13 TRBJ2-1 many TRBV14 TGTGCCAGCAGCCGGCTAGCGGCCAATGAGCAGTTCTTC CASSRLAANEQFF
TRBD2 15 TRBJ2-5 - TRBV9 TGTGCCAGCAGCGTCGGGACTATCAACCAAGAGACCCAGTACTTC CASSVGTINQETQYF
TRBD1 14 TRBJ1-1 once TRBV5-6 TGTGCCAGCAGCTTGGGACAGGGGTTCCCTGAAGCTTTCTTT CASSLGQGFPEAFF
- 17 TRBJ1-5 - TRBV7-2 TGTGCCAGCAGCTTAACGAACCGGCCGAACGGCAATCAGCCCCAGCATTTT CASSLTNRPNGNQPQHF
- 16 TRBJ2-1 - TRBV18 TGTGCCAGCTCACCGCAACAGGCCATCTCCTACAATGAGCAGTTCTTC CASSPQQAISYNEQFF
- 13 TRBJ1-2 - TRBV18 TGTGCCAGCTCGCGCGAAGAAATCTATGGCTACACCTTC CASSREEIYGYTF
TRBD2 16 TRBJ2-2 - TRBV28 TGTGCCAGCAGTCCATTGGGACTAGCGGACACCGGGGAGCTGTTTTTT CASSPLGLADTGELFF
- 13 TRBJ1-1 - TRBV5-1 TGCGCCAGCAGCTCCACAGGGCGCGGTGAAGCTTTCTTT CASSSTGRGEAFF
- 14 TRBJ1-5 - TRBV2 TGTGCCAGCAGTGGCTACGGGGCAAATCAGCCCCAGCATTTT CASSGYGANQPQHF
- 14 TRBJ1-6 - TRBV6-6 TGTGCCAGCAGTTACGGCGGTGGTAATTCACCCCTCCACTTT CASSYGGGNSPLHF
- 17 TRBJ2-3 - TRBV5-5 TGTGCCAGCAGCGGGGAGGTCGGGACCCTTTCCACAGATACGCAGTATTTT CASSGEVGTLSTDTQYF
TRBD2 14 TRBJ2-5 - TRBV5-1 TGCGCCAGCAGCGGGAGGGCGGACGGGGAGACCCAGTACTTC CASSGRADGETQYF